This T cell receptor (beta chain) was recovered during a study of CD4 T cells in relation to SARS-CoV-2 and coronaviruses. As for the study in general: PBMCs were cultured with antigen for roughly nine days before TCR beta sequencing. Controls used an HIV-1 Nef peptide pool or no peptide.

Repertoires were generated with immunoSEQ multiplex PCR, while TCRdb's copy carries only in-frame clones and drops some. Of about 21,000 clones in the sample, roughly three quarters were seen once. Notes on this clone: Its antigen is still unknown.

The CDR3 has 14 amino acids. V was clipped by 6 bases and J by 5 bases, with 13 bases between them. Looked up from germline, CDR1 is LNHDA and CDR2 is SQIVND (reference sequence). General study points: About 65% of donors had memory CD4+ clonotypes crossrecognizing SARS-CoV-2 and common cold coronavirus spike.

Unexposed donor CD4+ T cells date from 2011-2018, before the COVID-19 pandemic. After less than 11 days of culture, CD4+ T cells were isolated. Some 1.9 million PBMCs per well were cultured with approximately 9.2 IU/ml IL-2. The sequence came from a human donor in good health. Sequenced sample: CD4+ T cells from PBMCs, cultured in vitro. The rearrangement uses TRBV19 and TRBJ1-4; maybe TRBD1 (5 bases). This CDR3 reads CASRIGHVNEKLFF. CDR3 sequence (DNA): TGTGCCAGTAGGATTGGACACGTAAATGAAAAACTGTTTTTT. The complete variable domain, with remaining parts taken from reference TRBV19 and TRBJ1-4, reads DGGITQSPKYLFRKEGQNVTLSCEQNLNHDAMYWYRQDPGQGLRLIYYSQIVNDFQKGDIAEGYSVSREKKESFPLTVTSAQKNPTAFYLCASRIGHVNEKLFFGSGTQLSVL.